This TCR beta chain was found in a study of T-cell reconstitution after alpha-beta-depleted transplantation in children. Study-wide results and caveats: In some patients, recipient T cells and intrathymic progenitors surviving conditioning explained high day-60 diversity. Fresh T-cell production supplied most of the T-cell counts and diversity seen one year after transplant.

There are a few counts of this clonotype. Its antigen is as yet unknown. Preparation of the TCRbeta library used unique molecular identifiers. TCRdb independently ran MiXCR on the PCR reads; one entry per CDR3 protein. The sample lists over 100,000 distinct CDR3 sequences, under 13% occurring once. Germline CDR1 and CDR2: SGHRS and YFSETQ. The CDR3 runs to 14 residues. V was cut by 0 bases and J by 4 bases, with 10 bases left in between. This receptor was obtained from a boy younger than 10 with acute lymphoblastic leukemia, due to receive a stem cell transplant. The gene calls are TRBV5-1 and TRBJ1-1, with D perhaps TRBD1 (5 bases). The starting material was PBMCs, obtained before TCRalphabeta/CD19-depleted stem cell transplant. The CDR3 loop reads CASSLAVQGTEAFF. The CDR3 coding sequence is TGCGCCAGCAGCTTGGCCGTCCAGGGCACTGAAGCTTTCTTT.